The following is a TCR beta chain sequence with its context. The antigen is not known. Template switching added a universal primer binding site, and final cDNA carried unique molecular identifiers. Each CDR3 protein is one row after TCRdb ran MiXCR on the 5' RACE reads. The data show 400,000 to 500,000 distinct CDR3 sequences, roughly an eighth seen once. This entry is derived from a study of identical twins. Germline V CDR1 and CDR2: SGHAT, FQNNGV. Trimming shortened V by 0 bases and J by 7 bases, and 12 bases separated the two germline ends. The CDR3 totals 14 residues. Points from the study as a whole: Models predicted too little out-of-frame TCR alpha sharing in monozygotic twins.

The same sample was also used in a study of yellow fever vaccine responses in identical twins.

The sequence came from a young woman in good health. What was sequenced was CD4+ T cells sorted from blood. The chain joins TRBV11-2 to TRBJ1-2, with no clear D. CDR3 sequence: CASSLDGVSGGYTF. The CDR3 coding sequence is TGTGCCAGCAGCTTAGATGGGGTTTCGGGTGGCTACACCTTC. The complete variable domain, with remaining parts taken from reference TRBV11-2 and TRBJ1-2, reads EAGVAQSPRYKIIEKRQSVAFWCNPISGHATLYWYQQILGQGPKLLIQFQNNGVVDDSQLPKDRFSAERLKGVDSTLKIQPAKLEDSAVYLCASSLDGVSGGYTFGSGTRLTVV.